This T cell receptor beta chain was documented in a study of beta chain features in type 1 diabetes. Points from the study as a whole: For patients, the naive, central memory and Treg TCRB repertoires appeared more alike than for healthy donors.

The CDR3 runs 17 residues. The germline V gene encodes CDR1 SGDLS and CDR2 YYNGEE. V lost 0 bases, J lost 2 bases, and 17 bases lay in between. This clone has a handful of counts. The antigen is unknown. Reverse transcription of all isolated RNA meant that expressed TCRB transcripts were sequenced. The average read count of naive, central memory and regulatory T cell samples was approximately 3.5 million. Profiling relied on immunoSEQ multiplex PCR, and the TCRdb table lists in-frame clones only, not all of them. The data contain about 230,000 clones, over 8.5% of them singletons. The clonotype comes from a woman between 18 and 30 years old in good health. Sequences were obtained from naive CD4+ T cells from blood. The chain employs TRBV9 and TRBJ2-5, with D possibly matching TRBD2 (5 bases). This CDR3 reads CASSVELRGYGQETQYF. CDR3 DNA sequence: TGTGCCAGCAGCGTAGAGCTCCGGGGATACGGGCAAGAGACCCAGTACTTC.